This T cell receptor (beta chain) was identified during a study of cytomegalovirus exposure and HLA in healthy donors (dated by TCRdb to 2015 to 2018). The study in broad terms: In an earlier analysis of under 600 of the donors, around 300 Gb of sequence data and 90 million to 120 million unique TCR beta sequences from 180 million or so T cells were reported. An early release that covered approximately 600 HLA-typed donors contained about 300 gigabases of sequencing data and about 93 million unique TCR sequences. Of the roughly 430 genotyped donors, around 81% fell in the genetic ancestry cluster associated with self-reported Caucasian donors. The study aimed to test whether signatures of past pathogen exposure could be identified by cataloging public T cell receptors. Using immunosequencing, the study profiled T cell repertoires from 500 to 800 subjects and related those repertoires to cytomegalovirus serostatus. Besides the first cohort of approximately 710 subjects, a separate validation cohort made up of 90 to 150 different subjects was used. To predict cytomegalovirus infection status, the study brought together high-throughput TCR immunosequencing, statistical association of individual TCRs with disease status, and machine learning. To study patterns of TCR occurrence, a later analysis re-analyzed previously published TCR beta repertoires from 550 to 800 donors and added high-resolution HLA genotyping. Rather than drawing on any new phenotypic data, the later analysis identified candidate immune exposures from TCR beta sequences and the way those sequences occurred across donors. An earlier analysis of several hundred of the donors applied high-throughput TCR beta sequencing to assess whether each TCR beta V gene segment acted as functional or pseudogenic. Donor age, sex, ethnicity and CMV serostatus were collected together with the repertoire data. A later genetic analysis used genome-wide SNP genotypes for about 65% of the roughly 700 donors, treating that subset as a discovery cohort. All discovery cohort repertoires had been generated on a single sequencing platform. Class I and class II HLA loci were covered by the typing at four-digit resolution. The number of typed donors differed by locus: roughly 620-630 for A, B, C, DRB1 and DQB1; 500 to 550 for DQA1; fewer than 610 for DPA1; and about 470 for DPB1. Because of strong linkage in the cohort, five DR-DQ haplotypes were treated as single units for association and clustering. Across roughly 420 genotyped donors of the cohort, an average of about 250,000 unique TCR beta nucleotide sequences per donor were sequenced, and roughly a sixth of those sequences were non-productive.

Including the terminal cysteine and phenylalanine, the CDR3 comprises 15 residues. CDR3 DNA is the only sequence kept; it has 45 bases, read in frame from the first base. V is cut by 0 bases and J by 1 base, and the space between the germline ends is 9 bases. The germline V gene yields LGHNA for CDR1 and YSLEER for CDR2. The cohort comprised several hundred healthy bone marrow donors. Cohort members were all nominally healthy when sampled, although unrecorded immune exposures were likely present. The donor tested CMV seronegative, placing the donor among the 350 to 400 seronegative members of the cohort. A peripheral blood sample was collected from each donor, and TCR beta sequencing was performed on peripheral blood mononuclear cells. Genomic DNA extraction from the blood cell samples was performed with the Qiagen DNeasy Blood Extraction Kit. Overall study outcomes, separate from this receptor: Three of the identified cytomegalovirus-associated TCR beta chains were confirmed in vitro to be specific for cytomegalovirus antigens. According to a later genetic analysis, donors in an Asian-associated ancestry cluster had fewer N-insertions in productive TCRs than the roughly 670-donor mean. A later analysis found that most CMV-associated TCR beta chains appeared HLA-restricted, with HLA associations seemingly driven largely by CMV exposure. In a later analysis, HLA-associated TCR beta chains were found to be more clonally expanded and to have lower generation probabilities than equally common non-associated chains. A later genetic analysis associated a missense DCLRE1C variant with V-gene and J-gene trimming of TCR beta chains, and an independent cohort replicated the association. For the cohort, immune exposure information was limited to CMV serostatus. In a later analysis, the rate of TCR association differed among HLA loci, with DRB1 alleles having the most associated TCRs and HLA-C alleles having the fewest. Linkage disequilibrium might explain the correlated functional status among segregating V segments, but an unknown experimental factor could not be excluded. A later analysis associated around 16,000 TCR beta sequences with specific HLA alleles at a false discovery rate of 0.05. The presence/absence analyses assumed that sequencing depth was roughly uniform across donors, and that assumption may not be true. In an earlier analysis of fewer than 750 of the donors, most TCR beta V segments were observed in productive rearrangements about 87% or about 30% of the time, broadly matching IMGT annotations. In the study, roughly 160 TCR beta chains were listed as associated with cytomegalovirus. Because the 87-base-pair reads could not distinguish some IMGT-functional V segments, including TRBV6-2 and TRBV6-3, those segments were excluded. A cluster of highly shared sequence variants was judged likely to be a technical artifact of the sequencing pipeline. The classifier was reported to diagnose cytomegalovirus status with high specificity and sensitivity in both the original cohort and the validation cohort. When HLA alleles, especially DR and DQ, strongly co-occurred, attributing TCR associations to individual alleles was difficult. The earlier analysis of some 540 of the donors excluded some 15 rarely observed V segments, including chromosome 9 orphons, because counts were too low. The authors suggested that the approach could potentially be generalized to other disease states and immunological phenotypes. A later analysis reported that several top co-occurrence clusters appeared linked to parvovirus B19, influenza, CMV and Epstein-Barr virus. A further reported finding was that TCR beta sequences accurately predicted the HLA-A and HLA-B alleles for most subjects in the first cohort. While some public TCRs were present in many individuals, most TCR sequences turned up only very rarely across donors. Because HLA typing was unavailable for some donors at each locus, only the typed subset was used in association tests. Only TCR beta chains were sequenced in this cohort, and the absence of alpha or paired-chain data limited detectable features.

Only a few counts were recorded for this clone. No cognate antigen has been identified for it. No qualities accompany the bases; no much larger clone lies one base away. The library was obtained by the immunoSEQ multiplex PCR assay. A mixture of 60 forward primers for TCR Vbeta segments and 13 reverse primers for TCR Jbeta segments was used in the multiplex PCR. Amplification of the CDR3 region of rearranged TCR beta genes was performed with a multiplex PCR assay on genomic DNA. On the Illumina HiSeq System, the amplified TCR beta libraries were sequenced as 87-base-pair reads. The original methods were these. A later analysis counted tens of millions of unique TCR beta chains across the 500 to 850 repertoires, and some 11 million of these chains were shared by at least two donors. A nearest-neighbor algorithm error-corrected the raw reads and collapsed the reads into unique sequences, merging closely related sequences to remove PCR and sequencing errors. V, D and J gene segments were assigned by aligning CDR3 sequences to IMGT reference sequences. For a sequence to be retained, a match of at least six nucleotides to both a V gene segment and a J gene segment was required. Rearrangements were classified as productive when the CDR3 lacked stop codons and remained in frame with V and J, and all other rearrangements were classified as non-productive. CDR3 was defined according to IMGT convention as the region running from the second conserved V-encoded cysteine to the conserved J-encoded phenylalanine. In an earlier analysis of more than 550 of the donors, sequences lacking an unambiguous match to a single V gene segment were excluded. In an earlier analysis of approximately 560 of the donors, a V segment was called functional when productive rearrangements were above 56.7%, and segregating when the standard deviation between donors exceeded 5%. A statistical classification framework was developed to diagnose cytomegalovirus status using the catalog of TCR beta chain sequences. In a later analysis, V and J genes were assigned by comparing TCR nucleotide sequences against IMGT/GENE-DB human TR gene sequences. In a later analysis, CDR3 sequences and most-parsimonious VDJ recombination scenarios were assigned using the TCRdist pipeline. In a later analysis, every TCR beta chain was defined by the combination of its CDR3 amino acid sequence and its V-gene family, and reads without a unique V-gene family were dropped. To address suspected cross-contamination and a sequencing artifact, a later analysis removed 550 to 750 highly shared, low-generation-probability nucleotide sequences. In a later analysis, a clonal expansion index was calculated for each public chain from normalized within-repertoire ranks of inferred template counts. A later analysis computed generation probabilities with a VDJ recombination model fitted to out-of-frame rearrangements, and checked the results against IGoR. Hypergeometric tests were used in a later analysis to score TCR-TCR, TCR-HLA and TCR-CMV co-occurrence, with a repertoire-size bias correction applied to the TCR pairs. False discovery rates were estimated in a later analysis by permuting HLA or CMV assignments 20 times. In a later analysis, co-occurring TCRs were grouped using DBSCAN, with TCRdist sequence similarity added in when clustering inside HLA-allele-positive subsets. Repertoires with fewer than 30,000 or more than 120,000 public chains, plus five repertoires with anomalous nucleotide sharing, were excluded from co-occurrence clustering. As stored in TCRdb, this immuneACCESS dataset retains in-frame rearrangements with V and J assigned. A fraction of the clones does not appear; measured against another copy, unresolved V genes explain less than half of the discrepancy, and the remainder lacks a known reason. For V, J and clone size, that table is used; D and trimming come from the DNA. The sample yields roughly 120,000 clones; 15% were counted once. Roughly 2% of the sample rests with the top ten.

The sequence links TRBV4-3 to TRBJ1-1; a tentative D match to TRBD1 spans 5 bases. Material: PBMCs. The TCR sequence derives from a woman aged 18-29 years in good health and CMV-seronegative. The DNA is as follows: TGCGCCAGCAGCCAAGATAACCAGGGGAACACTGAAGCTTTCTTT. Translated, it reads CASSQDNQGNTEAFF.